Sequencing of this T cell receptor (beta chain) was carried out in a study of blood T cell repertoires in COVID-19 (dated by TCRdb to about 2020). Turning to the overall study: Collaborator samples came from the United States, Italy and Spain and covered acute and convalescent phases of COVID-19. The samples were drawn from the first 160 participants of the ongoing ImmuneRACE study and from 950 to 1,500 subjects provided by 6 global collaborators. The sample metadata nearly always contained a de-identified subject ID, COVID-19 status, age in years and sex. A freely available public database, intended as a resource for researchers studying the immune response to SARS-CoV-2, is where the repertoires were released. The dataset comprised deeply sampled blood TCRbeta repertoires from subjects exposed to, actively infected with, or recovered from COVID-19. Where available, HLA class I and class II types were taken from metadata supplied by the sample provider and were not determined by assay-based typing. The material from the prospective study consisted of cDNA or gDNA derived from T cells, B-cell-depleted T cells, or PBMCs. General findings and caveats noted by the study authors: Clinical and demographic metadata were provided uncurated, with the amount varying by source and participant.

The immunoSEQ Assay, a bias-controlled multiplex PCR, was used to amplify TCRbeta CDR3 regions from genomic DNA. Regarding the original processing steps: Within the assay, amplification of reference gene primers was used to estimate how many nucleated cells each sample contained. To quantify the absolute abundance of each unique TCRbeta CDR3 rearrangement, sequence reads were collapsed and filtered. For each sample, productive Simpson clonality was calculated as the square root of Simpson's diversity index over productive rearrangements. In TCRdb, the immuneACCESS table is reduced to in-frame sequences with V and J assigned. These tables do not hold every clone; where another copy was compared, an unresolved V gene accounts for under half, and the others remain unexplained. The DNA was the basis for D and trimming; V, J and clone size are from that table. For this sample the table gives approximately 24,000 clones, of which 86% were detected only once. Of the sample, roughly 4.8% falls within the top ten clones.

Each collaborating institution followed its own protocols to collect whole blood in K2EDTA tubes. For TCRbeta analysis, collaborators shipped samples in one of three forms: frozen whole blood, isolated PBMCs, or DNA extracted from either of those sample types. Details on this clone: Its cognate antigen has yet to be identified. No clone much larger than this one lies a single base away; base qualities are absent.

At the junction V is shortened by 6 bases and J by 3 bases; bases outside the gene matches: 4. The CDR1 and CDR2 encoded by the germline V gene (reference sequence) are LNHDA and SQIVND. The CDR3 spans 13 residues, from the cysteine through the phenylalanine. Kept here is only the CDR3 DNA, which spans 39 bases and is read in frame from base 1. The specimen was peripheral blood. This sequence was found in a man aged 45 to 65 with active COVID-19. The chain couples TRBV19 to TRBJ2-7, with 8 bases in between that match TRBD1. The CDR3 here reads CASSPGGLYEQYF. The sequence in DNA is TGTGCCAGTAGCCCAGGGGGCCTCTACGAGCAGTACTTC. Where the CDR3 stops, the reference TRBV19 and TRBJ2-7 genes take over; the full variable domain is DGGITQSPKYLFRKEGQNVTLSCEQNLNHDAMYWYRQDPGQGLRLIYYSQIVNDFQKGDIAEGYSVSREKKESFPLTVTSAQKNPTAFYLCASSPGGLYEQYFGPGTRLTVT.